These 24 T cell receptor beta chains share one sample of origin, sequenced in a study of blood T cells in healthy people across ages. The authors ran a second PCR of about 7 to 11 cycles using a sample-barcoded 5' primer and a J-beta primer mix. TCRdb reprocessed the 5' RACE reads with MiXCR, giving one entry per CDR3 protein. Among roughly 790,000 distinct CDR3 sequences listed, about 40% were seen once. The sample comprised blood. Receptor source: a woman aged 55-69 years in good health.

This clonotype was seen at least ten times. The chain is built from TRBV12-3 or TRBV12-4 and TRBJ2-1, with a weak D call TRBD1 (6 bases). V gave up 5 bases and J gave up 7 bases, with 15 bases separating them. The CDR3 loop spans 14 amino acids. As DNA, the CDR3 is TGTGCCAGCAGTAACTCACAGGGAAGAAATGAGCAGTTCTTC. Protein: CASSNSQGRNEQFF.

The CDR3 is CASSQDRGDIQYF. DNA of the CDR3: TGTGCCAGCAGTCAGGACAGGGGTGACATTCAGTACTTC. V is TRBV25-1 and J is TRBJ2-4; the match to TRBD1 covers 9 bases. Germline assignment: CDR1 MGHDK and CDR2 SYGVNS. V dropped 5 bases and J dropped 8; count of bases not matched to a gene: 4. The CDR3 is 13 amino acids.

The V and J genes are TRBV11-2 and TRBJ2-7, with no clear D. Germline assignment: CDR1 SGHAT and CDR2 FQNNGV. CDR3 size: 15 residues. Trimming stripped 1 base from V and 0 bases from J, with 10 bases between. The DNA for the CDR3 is TGTGCCAGCAGCTTAGGCAGGCTGATCTCCTACGAGCAGTACTTC. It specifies CASSLGRLISYEQYF.

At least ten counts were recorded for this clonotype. The chain's CDR3 is CASSWGTAYEQYF. The CDR3 coding sequence is TGTGCCAGCAGTTGGGGGACAGCCTACGAGCAGTACTTC. The rearrangement uses TRBV6-5 and TRBJ2-7, with 7 bases aligning to TRBD1. The CDR3 totals 13 residues. V shed 4 bases and J 2 bases; nucleotides not matched to a gene: 2. Looked up from germline, CDR1 is MNHEY and CDR2 is SVGAGI.

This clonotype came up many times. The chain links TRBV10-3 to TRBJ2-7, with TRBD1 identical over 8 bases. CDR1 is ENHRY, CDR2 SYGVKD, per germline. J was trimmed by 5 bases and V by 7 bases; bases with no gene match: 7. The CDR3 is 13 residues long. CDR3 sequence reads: CAITNRTGHEQYF. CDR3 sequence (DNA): TGTGCCATCACCAACAGGACAGGGCACGAGCAGTACTTC.

CDR3 in amino acids: CSARAVKGVNPYEQYF. The CDR3 DNA follows: TGCAGTGCTAGAGCGGTGAAGGGGGTTAATCCCTACGAGCAGTACTTC. V gene TRBV20-1 combines with J gene TRBJ2-7; D possibly corresponds to TRBD1 (6 bases). Germline V gene lookup returns CDR1 DFQATT and CDR2 SNEGSKA (reference sequence). This CDR3 has 16 residues. V was shortened by 1 base and J by 2 bases, with 18 bases between the two germline ends.

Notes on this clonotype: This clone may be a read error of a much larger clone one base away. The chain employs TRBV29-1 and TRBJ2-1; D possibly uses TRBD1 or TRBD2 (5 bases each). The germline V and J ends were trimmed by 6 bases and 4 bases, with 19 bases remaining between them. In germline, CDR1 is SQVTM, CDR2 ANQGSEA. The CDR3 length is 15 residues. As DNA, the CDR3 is TGCAGCGTGCTCACCGGGGCAGGGTTTTACAATGAGCAGTTCTTC. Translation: CSVLTGAGFYNEQFF.

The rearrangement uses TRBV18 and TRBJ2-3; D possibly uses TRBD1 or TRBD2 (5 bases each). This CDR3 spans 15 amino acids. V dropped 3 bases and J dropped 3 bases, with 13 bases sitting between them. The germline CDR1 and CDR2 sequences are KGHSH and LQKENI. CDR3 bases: TGTGCCAGCTCACCCCGGGACCACAATACAGATACGCAGTATTTT. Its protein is CASSPRDHNTDTQYF.

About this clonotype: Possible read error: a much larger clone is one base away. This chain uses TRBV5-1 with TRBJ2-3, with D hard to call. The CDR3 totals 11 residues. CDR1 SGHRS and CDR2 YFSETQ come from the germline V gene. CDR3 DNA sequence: TGCGTCAGCAGTCAATCAGATACGCAGTATTTT. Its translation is CVSSQSDTQYF.

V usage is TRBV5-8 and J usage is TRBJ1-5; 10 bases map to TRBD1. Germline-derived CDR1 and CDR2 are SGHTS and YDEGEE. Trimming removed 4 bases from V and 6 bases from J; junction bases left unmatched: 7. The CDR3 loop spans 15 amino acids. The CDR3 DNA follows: TGTGCCAGCAGCCATCCGGGACAGGGGCGTCAGCCCCAGCATTTT. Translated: CASSHPGQGRQPQHF.

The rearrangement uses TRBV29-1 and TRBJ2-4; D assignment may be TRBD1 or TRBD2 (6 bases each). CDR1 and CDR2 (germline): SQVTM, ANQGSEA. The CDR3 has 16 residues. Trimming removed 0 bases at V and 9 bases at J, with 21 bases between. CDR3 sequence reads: CSVEDTGASVRSIQYF. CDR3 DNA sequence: TGCAGCGTTGAAGATACGGGGGCCTCTGTTCGAAGCATTCAGTACTTC.

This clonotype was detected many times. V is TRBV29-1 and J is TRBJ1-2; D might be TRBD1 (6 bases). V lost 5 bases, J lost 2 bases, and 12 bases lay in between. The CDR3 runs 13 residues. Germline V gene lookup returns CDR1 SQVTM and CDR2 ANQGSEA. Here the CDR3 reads CSVYDRRNYGYTF. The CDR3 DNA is TGCAGCGTTTATGACAGGCGGAACTATGGCTACACCTTC. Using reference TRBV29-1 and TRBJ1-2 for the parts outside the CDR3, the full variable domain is SAVISQKPSRDICQRGTSLTIQCQVDSQVTMMFWYRQQPGQSLTLIATANQGSEATYESGFVIDKFPISRPNLTFSTLTVSNMSPEDSSIYLCSVYDRRNYGYTFGSGTRLTVV.

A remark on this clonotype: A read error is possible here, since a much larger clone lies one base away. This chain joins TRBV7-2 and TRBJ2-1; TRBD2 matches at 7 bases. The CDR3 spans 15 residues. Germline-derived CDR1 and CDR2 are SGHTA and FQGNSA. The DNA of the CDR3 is TGTGCCAGCAGCTTAGTGGGAGGGGACGGGAATGAGCGGTTCTTC. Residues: CASSLVGGDGNERFF.

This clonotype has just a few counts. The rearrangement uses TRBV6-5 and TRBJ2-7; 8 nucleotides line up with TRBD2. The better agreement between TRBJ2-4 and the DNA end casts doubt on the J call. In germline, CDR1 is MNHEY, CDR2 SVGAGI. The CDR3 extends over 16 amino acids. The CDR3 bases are TGTGCCAGCAGTTACACCCCTCTAGCGGGCAAAAACATTCAGTACTTC. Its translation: CASSYTPLAGKNIQYF.

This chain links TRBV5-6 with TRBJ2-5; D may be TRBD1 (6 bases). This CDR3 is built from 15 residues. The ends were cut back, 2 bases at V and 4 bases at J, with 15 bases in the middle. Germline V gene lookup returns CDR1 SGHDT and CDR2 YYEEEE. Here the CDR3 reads CASSFQGSLGETQYF. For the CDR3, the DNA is TGTGCCAGCAGCTTCCAGGGGAGTCTGGGAGAGACCCAGTACTTC.

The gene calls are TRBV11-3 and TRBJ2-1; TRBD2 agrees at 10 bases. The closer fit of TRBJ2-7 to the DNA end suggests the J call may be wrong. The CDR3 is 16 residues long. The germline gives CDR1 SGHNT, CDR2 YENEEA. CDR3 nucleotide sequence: TGTGCCAGCGCACCGTATAGCGGGGGGCCCTACGATGAGCAGTACTTC. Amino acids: CASAPYSGGPYDEQYF.

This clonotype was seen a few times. This chain's CDR3 is CASSPKGAGGPLIGELFF. The CDR3 nucleotides are TGTGCCAGCAGCCCAAAGGGAGCGGGAGGGCCGCTGATCGGGGAGCTGTTTTTT. The V call is TRBV7-2, the J call TRBJ2-2, with TRBD2 matching 10 bases. CDR1 is SGHTA and CDR2 is FQGNSA in the germline V gene. The CDR3 is made up of 18 amino acids. With 5 bases clipped from V and 7 bases from J, the junction kept 16 bases outside the gene matches. Drawing the rest from reference TRBV7-2 and TRBJ2-2, the complete variable domain is GAGVSQSPSNKVTEKGKDVELRCDPISGHTALYWYRQSLGQGLEFLIYFQGNSAPDKSGLPSDRFSAERTGGSVSTLTIQRTQQEDSAVYLCASSPKGAGGPLIGELFFGEGSRLTVL.

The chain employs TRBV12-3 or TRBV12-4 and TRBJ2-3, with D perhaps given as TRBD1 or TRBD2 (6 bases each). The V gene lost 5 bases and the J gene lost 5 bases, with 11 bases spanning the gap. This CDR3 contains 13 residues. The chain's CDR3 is CASSPGAGDTQYF. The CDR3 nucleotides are TGTGCCAGCAGTCCGGGGGCAGGAGATACGCAGTATTTT.

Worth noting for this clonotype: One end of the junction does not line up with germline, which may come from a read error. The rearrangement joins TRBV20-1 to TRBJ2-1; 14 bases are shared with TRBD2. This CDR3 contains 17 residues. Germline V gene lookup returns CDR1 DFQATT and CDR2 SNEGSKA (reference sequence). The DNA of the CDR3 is TGCAGTGCTCCGACTAGCGGGGGGGCCCCTTCCTACAATGAGCGGTTCTTC. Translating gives CSAPTSGGAPSYNERFF.

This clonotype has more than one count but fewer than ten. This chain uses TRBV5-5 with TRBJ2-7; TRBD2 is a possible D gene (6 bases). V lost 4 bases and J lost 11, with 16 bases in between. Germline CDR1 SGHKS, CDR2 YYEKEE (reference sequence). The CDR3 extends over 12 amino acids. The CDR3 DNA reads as TGTGCCAGCAGCCACGAGGTCGGGGGAAAGTACTTC. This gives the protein CASSHEVGGKYF. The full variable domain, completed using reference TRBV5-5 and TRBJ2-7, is DAGVTQSPTHLIKTRGQQVTLRCSPISGHKSVSWYQQVLGQGPQFIFQYYEKEERGRGNFPDRFSARQFPNYSSELNVNALLLGDSALYLCASSHEVGGKYFGPGTRLTVT.

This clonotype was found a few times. As DNA, the CDR3 is TGTGCCAGCTCACCACCTACGAGACAGGGGACCTCCTATGAGCAGTTCTTC. Its protein is CASSPPTRQGTSYEQFF. This rearrangement joins TRBV18 to TRBJ2-1, with TRBD1 matching over 8 bases. The CDR3 has 17 amino acids. After removal of 0 bases from V and 8 bases from J, the junction contained 12 bases not matched to a gene. Per the germline V gene, CDR1 is KGHSH and CDR2 is LQKENI.

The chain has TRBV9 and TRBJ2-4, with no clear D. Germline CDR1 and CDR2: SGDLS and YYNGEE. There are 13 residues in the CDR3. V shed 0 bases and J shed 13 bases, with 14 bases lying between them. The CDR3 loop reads CASSVASYNEQYF. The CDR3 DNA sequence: TGTGCCAGCAGCGTAGCCAGCTACAATGAGCAGTACTTC.

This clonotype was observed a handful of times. The CDR3 is CASSETQDHEQYF. CDR3 bases: TGTGCCAGCAGTGAAACACAGGACCACGAGCAGTACTTC. The V call is TRBV6-1, the J call TRBJ2-7; maybe TRBD1 (5 bases). V gave up 2 bases and J gave up 5 bases, with 10 bases separating them. CDR3 length: 13 amino acids. CDR1 is MNHNS and CDR2 is SASEGT in the germline V gene.

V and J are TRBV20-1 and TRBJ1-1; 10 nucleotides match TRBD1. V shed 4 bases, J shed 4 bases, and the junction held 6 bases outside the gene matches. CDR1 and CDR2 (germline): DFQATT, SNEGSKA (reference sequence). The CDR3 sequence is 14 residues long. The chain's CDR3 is CSANARTGGTEAFF. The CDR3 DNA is TGCAGTGCTAACGCCCGGACAGGGGGCACTGAAGCTTTCTTT.